This T cell receptor beta chain was identified during a study of blood T cell repertoires in COVID-19. Libraries were prepared by immunoSEQ multiplex PCR; TCRdb keeps only in-frame clonotypes and omits some of them. The data show 70,000 or so clones, 65% to 90% seen once. The CDR3 is 16 residues long. A few counts support this clone. The J gene is TRBJ1-2, the V gene TRBV1; the table's D call of TRBD1 was not tested on the DNA. TRBV1 is reported as a pseudogene. This clonotype was obtained from a woman in her sixties with acute or convalescent COVID-19. The sequencing input was peripheral blood. DNA of the CDR3: TGCACCAGCAGCCGACCACTTGTTTTCCAGGGCCATGGCTACACCTTC. Residues: CTSSRPLVFQGHGYTF.